These 24 T cell receptor beta chains were all obtained from the same sample, sequenced in a study of blood T cell repertoires in COVID-19 (dated by TCRdb to between 2020 and 2021). Receptor libraries were prepared by the immunoSEQ multiplex PCR assay. TCRdb retrieved this table from immuneACCESS and kept in-frame rearrangements only. Not all clones are present; in checked studies, unresolved V genes account for under half, and no reason is known for the remainder. The sample table lists about 310,000 clones, roughly 90% of them with a count of one. The ten largest make up around 9% of the sample. The source material was PBMCs or T cells enriched from blood (not recorded which). These receptors came from a woman aged 25 to 39 who had recovered from COVID-19.

This clone was observed once. This chain connects TRBV6-2 or TRBV6-3 to TRBJ2-7; the match to TRBD2 covers 8 bases. Trimming cost V 4 bases and J 1 base; bases outside gene matches: 12. This CDR3 is 17 amino acids long. The germline gives CDR1 MNHEY, CDR2 SVGEGT. In DNA form, the CDR3 reads TGTGCCAGCAGTTTCGACCCCCTAGCGGGTGGATCCTACGAGCAGTACTTC. Encoded protein: CASSFDPLAGGSYEQYF.

The chain has TRBV28 and TRBJ2-7, with 7 bases lining up with TRBD1. Per the germline V gene, CDR1 is MDHEN and CDR2 is SYDVKM. V lost 8 bases and J lost 1; bases outside the gene matches: 11. This CDR3 has 15 amino acids. CDR3 protein: CASVDSGRGSYEQYF. For the CDR3, the DNA is TGTGCCAGCGTTGATTCTGGCAGGGGGTCCTACGAGCAGTACTTC. The full variable domain, completed using reference TRBV28 and TRBJ2-7, is DVKVTQSSRYLVKRTGEKVFLECVQDMDHENMFWYRQDPGLGLRLIYFSYDVKMKEKGDIPEGYSVSREKKERFSLILESASTNQTSMYLCASVDSGRGSYEQYFGPGTRLTVT.

The rearrangement joins TRBV10-3 to TRBJ2-3, with D hard to call. The germline V gene encodes CDR1 ENHRY and CDR2 SYGVKD. The CDR3 consists of 15 residues. Trimming left V 6 bases short and J 0 bases short, with 13 bases between. CDR3 DNA sequence: TGTGCCATCAGGCCTGATGTACTGAGCACAGATACGCAGTATTTT. Amino acids: CAIRPDVLSTDTQYF.

The chain joins TRBV18 to TRBJ1-1, with D perhaps TRBD1 (5 bases). The CDR3 is 14 amino acids. V was clipped by 5 bases and J by 0 bases, with 10 bases between them. Germline CDR1 and CDR2: KGHSH and LQKENI. The chain's CDR3 is CASSGGGVNTEAFF. The DNA of the CDR3 is TGTGCCAGCTCAGGGGGGGGTGTGAACACTGAAGCTTTCTTT.

The V call is TRBV19, the J call TRBJ2-1, with 8 bases aligning to TRBD2. CDR1 is LNHDA and CDR2 is SQIVND in the germline V gene (reference sequence). The CDR3 runs 16 residues. The V gene end was trimmed by 5 bases and the J gene end by 9 bases; junction bases not matched to a gene: 15. In nucleotides, the CDR3 is TGTGCCAGTAGTCCTAGCGGGTCCTTAAAAACGCCTGAGCAGTTCTTC. Its translation is CASSPSGSLKTPEQFF. Looking up the rest from reference TRBV19 and TRBJ2-1 gives the full variable domain: DGGITQSPKYLFRKEGQNVTLSCEQNLNHDAMYWYRQDPGQGLRLIYYSQIVNDFQKGDIAEGYSVSREKKESFPLTVTSAQKNPTAFYLCASSPSGSLKTPEQFFGPGTRLTVL.

V usage is TRBV28 and J usage is TRBJ2-1; the D is unclear. Germline CDR1 and CDR2: MDHEN and SYDVKM. With 2 bases removed from V and 4 bases from J, the gap between germline ends came to 3 bases. The CDR3 is made up of 12 amino acids. CDR3 sequence reads: CASSLVYNEQFF. The DNA of the CDR3 is TGTGCCAGCAGTTTAGTATACAATGAGCAGTTCTTC.

V usage is TRBV5-5 and J usage is TRBJ1-2; TRBD1 matches at 7 bases. J gave up 4 bases and V 2 bases, and 11 bases lay outside the gene matches. Germline V CDR1 and CDR2: SGHKS, YYEKEE (reference sequence). The CDR3 contains 16 residues. CDR3 coding DNA: TGTGCCAGCAGCTTCGGGCATGACAGGGTGGGCTATGGCTACACCTTC. Translation: CASSFGHDRVGYGYTF.

The rearrangement links TRBV7-9 to TRBJ2-7; 11 nucleotides match TRBD2. From germline, CDR1 is SEHNR and CDR2 FQNEAQ (reference sequence). V lost 4 bases and J lost 0; bases outside the gene matches: 2. The CDR3 length is 15 residues. CDR3 DNA: TGTGCCAGCAGCTCGGGACTAGCGGTCTCCTACGAGCAGTACTTC. It yields the protein CASSSGLAVSYEQYF.

The chain is built from TRBV5-1 and TRBJ1-4; TRBD1 might be the D (6 bases). Germline assignment: CDR1 SGHRS and CDR2 YFSETQ. Trimming pared 4 bases from V and 0 bases from J, leaving 19 bases between. The CDR3 has 18 amino acids. The CDR3 protein is CASSPHPRDTATNEKLFF. The DNA of the CDR3 is TGCGCCAGCAGCCCCCACCCCCGGGACACCGCAACTAATGAAAAACTGTTTTTT.

V and J are TRBV2 and TRBJ1-5, with D hard to call. CDR3 size: 12 residues. Germline loops: CDR1 SNHLY, CDR2 FYNNEI. Deletions cut 5 bases from V and 5 bases from J, with 7 bases between. The CDR3 DNA reads TGTGCCAGCAGTCCTTTCGATCAGCCCCAGCATTTT. Residues: CASSPFDQPQHF.

This clone appeared a single time. The chain is built from TRBV28 and TRBJ2-7; 7 nucleotides align to TRBD2. The germline V gene has CDR1 MDHEN and CDR2 SYDVKM. The CDR3 extends over 16 amino acids. V shed 3 bases, J shed 0 bases, and the junction held 8 bases outside the gene matches. The CDR3 nucleotides are TGTGCCAGCAGTTTCGCCTACGGCGGGAGCTCCTACGAGCAGTACTTC. This encodes CASSFAYGGSSYEQYF.

The chain joins TRBV4-1 to TRBJ2-5; 14 bases are shared with TRBD2. V lost 0 bases and J lost 5; bases outside the gene matches: 11. Per the germline V gene, CDR1 is MGHRA and CDR2 is YSYEKL. The CDR3 totals 19 residues. CDR3 loop: CASSQDWTSGRTRGETQYF. The DNA for the CDR3 is TGCGCCAGCAGCCAAGATTGGACTAGCGGGAGGACGCGAGGCGAGACCCAGTACTTC.

The chain couples TRBV18 to TRBJ1-3; no definite D call. CDR1 KGHSH and CDR2 LQKENI come from the germline V gene. V lost 6 bases and J 2 bases, leaving 14 bases between the germline ends. The CDR3 is made up of 15 amino acids. This CDR3 is CASSAGEGTGNTIYF. The CDR3, as DNA: TGTGCCAGCTCGGCCGGGGAGGGAACTGGAAACACCATATATTTT.

The V and J genes are TRBV10-3 and TRBJ2-1; 11 positions agree with TRBD2. This CDR3 spans 16 amino acids. Germline values: CDR1 ENHRY, CDR2 SYGVKD. After removal of 4 bases from V and 5 bases from J, the junction contained 7 bases not matched to a gene. CDR3 in DNA: TGTGCCATCAGTGTAACTAGCGGGAGCCTCCACAATGAGCAGTTCTTC. Protein product: CAISVTSGSLHNEQFF.

The V gene is TRBV3-1 (or the pseudogene TRBV3-2), the J gene TRBJ2-1; perhaps TRBD2 as D (6 bases). The V end was cut by 1 base, the J end by 8 bases, with 9 bases between. The CDR3 contains 13 residues. In germline, CDR1 is LGHDT, CDR2 YNNKEL (reference sequence). The CDR3 is CASSQGGGDEQFF. The DNA of the CDR3 is TGTGCCAGCAGCCAAGGTGGCGGGGATGAGCAGTTCTTC.

In its sample, this clone was seen once. V usage is TRBV6-5 and J usage is TRBJ1-6; D not resolved. The CDR3 has 14 amino acids. The germline V and J ends were trimmed by 8 bases and 6 bases, with 14 bases remaining between them. Germline V gene lookup returns CDR1 MNHEY and CDR2 SVGAGI. CDR3 region: CASLPRGVNSPLHF. As DNA, the CDR3 is TGTGCCAGCCTTCCTCGAGGAGTTAATTCACCCCTCCACTTT.

The chain has TRBV30 and TRBJ1-2, with D perhaps matching TRBD1 (6 bases). The length of the CDR3 is 15 residues. The germline V gene encodes CDR1 GTSNPN and CDR2 SVGIG (reference sequence). Trimming left V 1 base short and J 0 bases short, with 12 bases between. The CDR3 coding sequence is TGTGCCTGGAGTGAGGGACATTCGTCTAACTATGGCTACACCTTC. Its protein is CAWSEGHSSNYGYTF.

The rearrangement joins TRBV30 to TRBJ1-3; no definite D call. V lost 2 bases and J lost 2, with 7 bases in between. Germline V gives CDR1 GTSNPN, CDR2 SVGIG (reference sequence). CDR3 size: 13 residues. The CDR3 region has the DNA TGTGCCTGGAGTTCACAAACTGGAAACACCATATATTTT. Translating it yields CAWSSQTGNTIYF.

This chain links TRBV6-5 with TRBJ1-1, with D perhaps matching TRBD1 (6 bases). V lost 7 bases and J 1 base, leaving 13 bases between the germline ends. CDR1 is MNHEY and CDR2 is SVGAGI in the germline V gene. This CDR3 region has 14 residues. CDR3 nucleotides: TGTGCCAGCACCCGGACAGAACGGAACACTGAAGCTTTCTTT. Amino acid sequence: CASTRTERNTEAFF.

This chain links TRBV9 with TRBJ2-7; 11 positions match TRBD2. The CDR3 spans 18 residues. Germline trimming cut 0 bases from V and 0 bases from J; bases unmatched to any gene: 8. From germline, CDR1 is SGDLS and CDR2 YYNGEE. The CDR3 region has the DNA TGTGCCAGCAGCGTAGGACTAGCGGGGTTAGGAAGCTCCTACGAGCAGTACTTC. Amino acid sequence: CASSVGLAGLGSSYEQYF.

The chain carries TRBV5-1 and TRBJ2-3, with 13 positions matching TRBD2. With V trimmed by 5 bases and J by 1 base, 13 bases remained unmatched. The CDR3 totals 19 residues. Germline values: CDR1 SGHRS, CDR2 YFSETQ. CDR3 nucleotide sequence: TGCGCCAGCAGTCTTGTACTAGCGGGAGGGCCGGGAGGCACAGATACGCAGTATTTT. Its protein product is CASSLVLAGGPGGTDTQYF.

In this sample, this clone turned up many times. The chain is built from TRBV7-9 and TRBJ1-1, with D possibly matching TRBD1 (5 bases). The V end lost 5 bases, the J end lost 7 bases, and 29 bases lay between the germline ends. Germline CDR1 SEHNR, CDR2 FQNEAQ (reference sequence). CDR3 size: 18 residues. CDR3 region: CASSPPPGVQGLVGEAFF. The DNA of the CDR3 is TGTGCCAGCAGCCCTCCACCGGGGGTTCAGGGACTGGTTGGTGAAGCTTTCTTT. Variable domain in full (rest from reference TRBV7-9 and TRBJ1-1): DTGVSQNPRHKITKRGQNVTFRCDPISEHNRLYWYRQTLGQGPEFLTYFQNEAQLEKSRLLSDRFSAERPKGSFSTLEIQRTEQGDSAMYLCASSPPPGVQGLVGEAFFGQGTRLTVV.

In the case of this clone: This sample includes further DNA sequences coding for the same CDR3. The gene calls are TRBV18 and TRBJ1-3, with D uncertain. CDR1 and CDR2 from the germline V gene are KGHSH and LQKENI. The CDR3 runs 14 residues. V lost 3 bases to trimming and J lost 1 base, with 7 bases between them. This CDR3 is CASSPGSSGNTIYF. In nucleotides, the CDR3 is TGTGCCAGCTCACCTGGGAGTTCTGGAAACACCATATATTTT.

The genes are TRBV3-1 (or the pseudogene TRBV3-2) and TRBJ2-1; tentatively, D is TRBD2 (7 bases). Germline assignment: CDR1 LGHDT and CDR2 YNNKEL (reference sequence). Trimming removed 0 bases at V and 0 bases at J, with 21 bases between. This CDR3 is 20 amino acids long. CDR3 nucleotides: TGTGCCAGCAGCCAAGATAAACGGGGGGCAAAACGGAGCTCCTACAATGAGCAGTTCTTC. It yields the protein CASSQDKRGAKRSSYNEQFF.